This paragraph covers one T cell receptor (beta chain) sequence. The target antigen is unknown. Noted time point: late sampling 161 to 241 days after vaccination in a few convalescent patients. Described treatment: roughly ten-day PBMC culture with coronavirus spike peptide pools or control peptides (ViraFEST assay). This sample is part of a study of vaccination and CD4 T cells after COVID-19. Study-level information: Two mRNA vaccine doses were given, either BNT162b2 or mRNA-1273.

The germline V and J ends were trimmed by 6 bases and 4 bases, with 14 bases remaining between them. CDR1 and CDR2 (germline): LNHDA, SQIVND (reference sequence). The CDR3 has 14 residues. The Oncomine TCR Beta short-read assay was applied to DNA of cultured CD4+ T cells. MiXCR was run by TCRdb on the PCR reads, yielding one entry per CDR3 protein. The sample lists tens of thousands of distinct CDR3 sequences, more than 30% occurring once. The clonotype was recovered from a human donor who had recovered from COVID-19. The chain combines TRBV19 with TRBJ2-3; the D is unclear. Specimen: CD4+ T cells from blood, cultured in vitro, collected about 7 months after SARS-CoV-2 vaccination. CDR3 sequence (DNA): TGTGCCAGTAGCATTACCTTTCGGGCAGATACGCAGTATTTT. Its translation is CASSITFRADTQYF.